This T cell receptor beta chain was found in a study of blood T cell repertoires in COVID-19. Study information: The study drew acute and convalescent COVID-19 samples from the United States, Italy and Spain. From T cells, B-cell-depleted T cells, or PBMCs came the material, which was cDNA or gDNA.

This CDR3 region has 12 residues. In germline, CDR1 is MGHRA, CDR2 YSYEKL. V lost 5 bases and J lost 7, with 9 bases in between. Source study methods: Nucleated cell counts were estimated from reference gene primer amplification. Method: immunoSEQ multiplex PCR; TCRdb's copy keeps in-frame clones and lacks some. Clonal size and the V and J genes are those of that table, whereas D and trimming came from the DNA. The data contain about 64,000 clones, around 90% of them singletons. Material for sequencing was peripheral blood. The chain has TRBV4-1 and TRBJ2-1, with D perhaps matching TRBD1 (5 bases). The receptor was isolated from a human donor in a cohort sampled during active COVID-19. The CDR3 reads CASSFQGNEQFF. The CDR3 DNA sequence: TGCGCCAGCAGCTTCCAGGGAAATGAGCAGTTCTTC.